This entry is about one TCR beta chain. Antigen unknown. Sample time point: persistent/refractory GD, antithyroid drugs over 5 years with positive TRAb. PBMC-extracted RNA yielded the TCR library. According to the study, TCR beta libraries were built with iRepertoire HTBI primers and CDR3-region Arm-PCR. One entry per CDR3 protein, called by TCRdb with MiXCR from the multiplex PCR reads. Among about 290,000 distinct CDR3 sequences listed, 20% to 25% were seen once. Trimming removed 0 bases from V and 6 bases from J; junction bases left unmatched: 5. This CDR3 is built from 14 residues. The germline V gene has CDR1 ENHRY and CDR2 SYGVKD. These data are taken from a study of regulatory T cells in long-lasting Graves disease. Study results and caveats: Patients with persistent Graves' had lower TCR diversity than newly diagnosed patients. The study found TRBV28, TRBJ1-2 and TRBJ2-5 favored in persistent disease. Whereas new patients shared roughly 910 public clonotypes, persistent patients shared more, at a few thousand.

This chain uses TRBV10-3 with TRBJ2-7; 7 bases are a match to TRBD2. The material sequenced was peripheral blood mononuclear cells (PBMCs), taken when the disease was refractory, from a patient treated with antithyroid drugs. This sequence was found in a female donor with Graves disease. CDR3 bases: TGTGCCATCAGTGAGTCTGGCAGGGAGGGCGAGCAGTACTTC. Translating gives CAISESGREGEQYF.